Below, one TCR beta chain is given with its context. The sample belongs to a study of technical replicates of blood from a handful of donors. This CDR3 comprises 15 residues. From germline, CDR1 is MGHRA and CDR2 YSYEKL. V was clipped by 4 bases and J by 5 bases; unmatched bases: 2. Libraries were prepared by immunoSEQ multiplex PCR; TCRdb keeps only in-frame clonotypes and omits some of them. The sample carries roughly 79,000 clones, 81% recorded once. The rearrangement uses TRBV4-1 and TRBJ2-2, with 12 bases aligning to TRBD1. The sequenced sample consisted of PBMCs. This sequence originates from a human donor in good health. Some clones in this sample may be carry-over from other donors' samples. The CDR3 region is CASSPGQGATGELFF. DNA for the CDR3: TGCGCCAGCAGCCCGGGACAGGGGGCAACCGGGGAGCTGTTTTTT.